This T cell receptor (beta chain) was observed in a study of regulatory T cells in long-lasting Graves disease. Study findings and constraints: Rather than thyroid tissue, only peripheral blood underwent study.

On this clonotype: The antigen is unknown.

CDR1 is SGHAT, CDR2 FQNNGV, per germline. Trimming took off 6 bases at V and 3 bases at J, with 26 bases between the two ends. The length of the CDR3 is 18 residues. Construction of the TCR beta libraries employed iRepertoire HTBI primers in conjunction with Arm-PCR of CDR3 regions. TCRdb re-analysed the multiplex PCR reads in MiXCR, keeping a single row per CDR3 protein. The sample includes hundreds of thousands of distinct CDR3 sequences, about 16% of them seen just once. Time point indicated: newly diagnosed GD, antithyroid drugs for less than 3 months. Preparation of the TCR library used RNA extracted from PBMCs. Investigators report Graves' disease was diagnosed under American Thyroid Association guidelines. This sample was also put to use in a study of T cells in Graves' hyperthyroidism and ophthalmopathy. From that report: First-round RT-PCR of the TCR CDR3 relied on the HTBI primer set.

V gene TRBV11-2 combines with J gene TRBJ1-1, with a tentative D call TRBD1 (5 bases). The sequencing here drew on peripheral blood mononuclear cells (PBMCs), taken at new diagnosis, from a patient treated with antithyroid drugs. The receptor was isolated from a man between 18 and 29 years old with Graves disease. The CDR3 here is CASSQIRGTPGEDTEAFF. As DNA, the CDR3 is TGTGCCAGCAGTCAAATCCGTGGGACTCCCGGGGAGGACACTGAAGCTTTCTTT.